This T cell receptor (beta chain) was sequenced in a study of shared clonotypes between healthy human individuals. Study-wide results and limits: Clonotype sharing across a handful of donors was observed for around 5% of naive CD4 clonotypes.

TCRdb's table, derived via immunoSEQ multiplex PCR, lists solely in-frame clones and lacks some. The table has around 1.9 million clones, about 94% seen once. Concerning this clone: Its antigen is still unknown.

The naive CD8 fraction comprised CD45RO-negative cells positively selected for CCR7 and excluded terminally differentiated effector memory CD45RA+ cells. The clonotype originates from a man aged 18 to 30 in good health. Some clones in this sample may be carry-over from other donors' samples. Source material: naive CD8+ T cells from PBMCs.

CDR3 in amino acids: CASSSRTSLYEQYF. The CDR3 coding sequence is TGTGCCAGCAGCTCTAGGACTAGCCTCTACGAGCAGTACTTC. This chain joins TRBV7-6 and TRBJ2-7; 8 positions match TRBD2. Germline trimming cut 4 bases from V and 3 bases from J; bases unmatched to any gene: 5. From germline, CDR1 is SGHVS and CDR2 FNYEAQ. The CDR3 runs to 14 residues.